This T cell receptor beta chain was obtained from a study of post-analysis software for immune sequencing data. Across the whole study: Courses of disease covered relapsing-remitting, secondary progressive and progressive-relapsing multiple sclerosis.

CDR3 size: 18 residues. Trimming removed 1 base from V and 3 bases from J; junction bases left unmatched: 12. The V gene's germline CDR1 is SGHNT and CDR2 YYREEE (reference sequence). Findings and caveats of the study: Normalized Chao1 diversity was significantly reduced in patients versus controls. Strong co-clustering by F measure was seen for same-batch samples. Relative to controls, patients had roughly five TRBV segments at higher frequency, with TRBV5-6, TRBV5-1 and TRBV20-1 among these.

On this clonotype itself: Its antigen is unidentified.

Prepared TCR beta cDNA libraries contained unique molecular identifiers. Each sample of roughly 0.95 to 10 million input T cells yielded approximately 500,000 cDNA molecules, so each molecule approximated one T cell. TCRdb processed the PCR reads anew with MiXCR; each CDR3 protein has one entry. The data contain about 540,000 distinct CDR3 sequences, roughly 34% of them singletons. Input material: blood. This clonotype was obtained from a girl between 2 and 17 years old with multiple sclerosis. This rearrangement joins TRBV5-4 to TRBJ2-1; 8 bases agree with TRBD2. The CDR3 region is CASSLKKISGALYNEQFF. Written as DNA, the CDR3 is TGTGCCAGCAGCTTGAAGAAAATTAGCGGGGCCCTCTACAATGAGCAGTTCTTC. The complete variable domain, with remaining parts taken from reference TRBV5-4 and TRBJ2-1, reads ETGVTQSPTHLIKTRGQQVTLRCSSQSGHNTVSWYQQALGQGPQFIFQYYREEENGRGNFPPRFSGLQFPNYSSELNVNALELDDSALYLCASSLKKISGALYNEQFFGPGTRLTVL.